The entry below describes one T cell receptor (beta chain). The clone's antigen remains unknown. Per-nucleotide qualities are absent, and no much larger clonotype sits a single base away. The same CDR3 arises from other DNA sequences in this sample as well. This specimen belongs to a study of shared clonotypes between healthy human individuals (dated by TCRdb to the early 2020s). The study in broad terms: The cohort included a few men and a couple of women between 18 and 49 years of age. Per donor, three plates each were used for CD4 naive and CD4 memory, two for CD8 naive, and one for CD8 memory. Blood TCR repertoires of five healthy adults were deeply sequenced to estimate repertoire size and the extent of clonotype sharing between individuals. Per donor, leukapheresis produced somewhere between about 0.9 and 9.5 billion PBMCs. Different laboratories and diverse techniques were used to prepare libraries and sequence TCR repertoires, to increase sequencing depth and limit assay-specific biases. Broad study findings and their caveats: Pairwise subsampling led to the expectation that sequencing depth would affect the degree of clonotype sharing among donors. Even with the large sequencing depth, rarefaction of the sorted-subset datasets indicated that sequencing was incomplete. Sampling was limited to blood, and TCR repertoires in tissue likely differ from TCR repertoires in blood. The genetic and exposure-history diversity represented was limited by the small number of donors. Larger estimated clonotype richness was generally found for naive subsets than for memory subsets. Sharing across several donors was observed for around 5% of naive CD4, over 3% of naive CD8, 2.3% of memory CD4, and approximately 0.41% of memory CD8 clonotypes. Higher generation probabilities were observed for clonotypes shared by all four sorted-subset donors than for non-shared clonotypes.

Using the deep immunoSEQ assay, multiplex PCR amplified TCR CDR3 regions from genomic DNA. Extracted genomic DNA from each cell subset was distributed evenly across all wells of several immunoSEQ 96-well plates, and each plate was treated as a replicate. Each replicate PCR for sorted subsets received around 0.2 ug genomic DNA, equal to about 30,000 T cell genomes. The purified libraries were quantified using a Qubit 3.0 fluorometer, sized with a Bioanalyzer 2100, and then quantified again using the KAPA Library Quantification kit. A separate single-read 150-cycle Illumina NextSeq 550 flow cell was used to sequence each immunoSEQ 96-well plate. On the authors' methods: The immunoSEQ output contained only junctional sequences without quality scores, so filtering could not match that applied to full-length reads. To assign V/J genes and CDR3, sequences were annotated against IMGT germline references using PyIR, a Python wrapper for IgBLAST v1.9. Reads were removed for weak V/J assignments (E-value above 1e-6), missing CDR3, stop codons, out-of-frame junctions, or ambiguous translated residues. V3J clonotypes were defined as sequences sharing an identical inferred V gene, J gene, and CDR3 amino acid sequence. The percentage overlap between two repertoires was calculated by dividing the number of shared unique clonotypes by the size of the smaller repertoire. Richness of each repertoire was evaluated using RTK rarefaction, the Chao1 estimator, and Recon v2.1 estimates of unobserved clonotypes. Generation probabilities were computed with OLGA for all TCRbeta clonotypes obtained by the gDNA method from several donors. The clones in this table, taken by TCRdb from immuneACCESS, are in-frame only. Not every clone is retained; where verified, under half of the shortfall comes from an unresolved V gene, and the cause of the rest is unknown. The D gene and trimming were derived from the DNA, and the V and J assignments and clone size from that table. The sample includes about 2.4 million clones, with 85% to 95% observed a single time. The biggest ten clones account for roughly 0.14% of the sample.

Healthy HIV-negative adults with no recently reported acute infections or vaccinations were included as donors. Only Caucasian adults living in Nashville, Tennessee, USA were represented among the donors. CD4+ T cells were enriched by magnetic negative selection; naive cells were then positively selected on CD45RA, and the negative fraction formed the memory subset. Blood was obtained by leukapheresis, after which PBMCs were separated by Ficoll-Histopaque density gradient centrifugation and cryopreserved in liquid nitrogen vapor phase. Analytical flow cytometry was used to check the purity and quantity of each magnetically sorted T cell population. Genomic DNA was isolated from each sorted fraction and quantified by UV absorbance on a Nanodrop 2000c. The sample consisted of naive CD4+ T cells sorted from blood. Explained via the paper, the cell subset or site label denotes: CD45RA+ positively selected. The source of this sequence is a man between 18 and 35 years old in good health.

The CDR3 is CASSFGDRANYGYTF. The nucleotide sequence reads as follows: TGTGCCAGCAGTTTCGGCGACAGGGCTAACTATGGCTACACCTTC. This chain is built from TRBV28 and TRBJ1-2; 7 bases in between match TRBD1. The CDR3, from cysteine to phenylalanine, totals 15 residues. Only the CDR3 region is kept as DNA, spanning 45 bases read in frame from base 1. The germline V gene gives CDR1 as MDHEN and CDR2 as SYDVKM. V is cut back by 3 bases and J by 0 bases, with 4 bases in the junction unmatched.